This TCR beta chain is drawn from a study of blood T cell repertoires in COVID-19. As for the study in general: T cells, B-cell-depleted T cells, or PBMCs provided the cDNA or gDNA that served as material.

In the original workflow: Amplifying reference gene primers gave estimates of nucleated cell counts. Clones were read by immunoSEQ multiplex PCR, and TCRdb kept only the in-frame ones, dropping some. The D gene and trimming were derived from the DNA, and the V and J assignments and clone size from that table. The repertoire has about 480,000 clones, nearly 90% of them found once; the top ten carry roughly 1%. V was clipped by 1 base and J by 4 bases, with 8 bases between them. Germline V gives CDR1 SGHAT, CDR2 FQNNGV. There are 15 residues in the CDR3. The rearrangement links TRBV11-2 to TRBJ2-6, with D tentatively TRBD2 (6 bases). The source material was peripheral blood. This clonotype was sampled from a man aged 18 to 29 with COVID-19, enrolled during active disease. The CDR3 here is CASSLGGAGANVLTF. The CDR3 DNA reads as TGTGCCAGCAGCTTAGGCGGGGCGGGGGCCAACGTCCTGACTTTC.